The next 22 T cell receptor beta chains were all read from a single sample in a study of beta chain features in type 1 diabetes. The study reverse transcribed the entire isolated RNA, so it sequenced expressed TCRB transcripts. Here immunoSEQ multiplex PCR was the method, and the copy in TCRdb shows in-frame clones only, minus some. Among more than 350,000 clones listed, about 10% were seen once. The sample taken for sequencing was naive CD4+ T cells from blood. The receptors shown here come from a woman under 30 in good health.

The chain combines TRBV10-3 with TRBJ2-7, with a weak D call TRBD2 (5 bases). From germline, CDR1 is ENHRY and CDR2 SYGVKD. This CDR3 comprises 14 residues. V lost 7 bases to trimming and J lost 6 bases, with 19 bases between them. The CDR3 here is CAINPTGTSGEQYF. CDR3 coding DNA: TGTGCCATCAACCCGACGGGAACCTCAGGCGAGCAGTACTTC.

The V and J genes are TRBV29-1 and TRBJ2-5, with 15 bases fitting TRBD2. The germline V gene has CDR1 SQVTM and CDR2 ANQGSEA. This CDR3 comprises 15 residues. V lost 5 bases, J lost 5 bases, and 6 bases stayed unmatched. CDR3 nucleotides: TGCAGCGTTCCCGGACTAGCGGGGGGGCCGGAGACCCAGTACTTC. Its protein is CSVPGLAGGPETQYF.

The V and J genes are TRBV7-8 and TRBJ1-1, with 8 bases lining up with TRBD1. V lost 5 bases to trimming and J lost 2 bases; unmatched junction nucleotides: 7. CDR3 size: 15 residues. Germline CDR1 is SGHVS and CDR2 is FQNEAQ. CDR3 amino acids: CASSLRTGHNTEAFF. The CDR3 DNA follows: TGTGCCAGCAGCCTAAGGACAGGGCACAACACTGAAGCTTTCTTT.

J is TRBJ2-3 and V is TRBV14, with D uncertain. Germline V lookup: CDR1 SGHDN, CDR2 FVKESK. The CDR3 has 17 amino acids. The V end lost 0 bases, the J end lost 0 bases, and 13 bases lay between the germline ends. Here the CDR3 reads CASSQDRTARSTDTQYF. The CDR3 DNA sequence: TGTGCCAGCAGCCAAGATCGAACGGCCCGTAGCACAGATACGCAGTATTTT.

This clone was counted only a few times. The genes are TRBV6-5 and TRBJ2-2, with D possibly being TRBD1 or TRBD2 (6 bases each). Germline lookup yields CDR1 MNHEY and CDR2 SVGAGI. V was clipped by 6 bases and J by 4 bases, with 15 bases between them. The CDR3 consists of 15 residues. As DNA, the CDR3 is TGTGCCAGCAGGGTCCGGGGGCGCAGCACCGGGGAGCTGTTTTTT. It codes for CASRVRGRSTGELFF.

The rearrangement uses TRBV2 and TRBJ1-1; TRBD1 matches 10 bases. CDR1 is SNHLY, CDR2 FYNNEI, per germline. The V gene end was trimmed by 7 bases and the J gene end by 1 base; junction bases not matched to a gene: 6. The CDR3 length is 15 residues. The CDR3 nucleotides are TGTGCCAGCAAAGTCCGGGACAGGGGGAACACTGAAGCTTTCTTT. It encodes CASKVRDRGNTEAFF. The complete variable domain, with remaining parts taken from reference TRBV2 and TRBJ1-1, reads EPEVTQTPSHQVTQMGQEVILRCVPISNHLYFYWYRQILGQKVEFLVSFYNNEISEKSEIFDDQFSVERPDGSNFTLKIRSTKLEDSAMYFCASKVRDRGNTEAFFGQGTRLTVV.

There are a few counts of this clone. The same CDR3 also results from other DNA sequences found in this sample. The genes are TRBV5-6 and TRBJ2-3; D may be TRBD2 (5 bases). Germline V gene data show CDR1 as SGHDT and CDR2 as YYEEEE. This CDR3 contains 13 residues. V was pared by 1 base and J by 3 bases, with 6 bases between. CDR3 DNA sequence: TGTGCCAGCAGCTTGCGGGGAACAGATACGCAGTATTTT. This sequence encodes CASSLRGTDTQYF.

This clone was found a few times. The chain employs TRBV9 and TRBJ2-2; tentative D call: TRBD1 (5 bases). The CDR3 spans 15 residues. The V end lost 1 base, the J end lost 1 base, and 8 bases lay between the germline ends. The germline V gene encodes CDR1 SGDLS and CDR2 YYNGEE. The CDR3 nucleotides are TGTGCCAGCAGCGTATTGGGGCGGAACACCGGGGAGCTGTTTTTT. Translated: CASSVLGRNTGELFF.

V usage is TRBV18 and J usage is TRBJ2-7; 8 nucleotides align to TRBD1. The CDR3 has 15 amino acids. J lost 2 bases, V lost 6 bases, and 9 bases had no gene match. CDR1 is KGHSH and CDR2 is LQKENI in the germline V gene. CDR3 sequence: CASSPKQGGAYEQYV. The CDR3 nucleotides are TGTGCCAGCTCGCCGAAACAGGGGGGAGCCTACGAGCAGTACGTC.

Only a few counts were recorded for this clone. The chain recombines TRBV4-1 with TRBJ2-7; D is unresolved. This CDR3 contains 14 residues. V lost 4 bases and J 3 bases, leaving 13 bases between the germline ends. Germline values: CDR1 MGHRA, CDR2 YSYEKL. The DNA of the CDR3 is TGCGCCAGCAGCCCAGCAGAGGATCTCTACGAGCAGTACGTC. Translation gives CASSPAEDLYEQYV.

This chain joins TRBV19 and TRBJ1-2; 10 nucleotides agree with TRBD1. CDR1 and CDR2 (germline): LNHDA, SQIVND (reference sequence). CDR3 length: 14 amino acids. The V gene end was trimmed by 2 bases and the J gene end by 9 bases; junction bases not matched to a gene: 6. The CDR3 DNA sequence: TGTGCCAGTAGTATAAAGGGACAGGGGAGTAGCTACACCTTC. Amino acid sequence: CASSIKGQGSSYTF.

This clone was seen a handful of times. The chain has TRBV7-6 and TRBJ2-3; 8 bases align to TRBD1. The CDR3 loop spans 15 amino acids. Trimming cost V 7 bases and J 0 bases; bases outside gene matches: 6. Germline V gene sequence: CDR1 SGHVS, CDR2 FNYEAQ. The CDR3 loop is CASTPRTGSTDTQYF. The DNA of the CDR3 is TGTGCCAGCACCCCTCGGACAGGGAGCACAGATACGCAGTATTTT.

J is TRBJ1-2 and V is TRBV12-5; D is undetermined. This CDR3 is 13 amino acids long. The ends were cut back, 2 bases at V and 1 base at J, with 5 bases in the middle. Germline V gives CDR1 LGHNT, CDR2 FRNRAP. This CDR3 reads CASGLSNNYGYTF. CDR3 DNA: TGTGCTAGTGGTTTGAGCAATAACTATGGCTACACCTTC.

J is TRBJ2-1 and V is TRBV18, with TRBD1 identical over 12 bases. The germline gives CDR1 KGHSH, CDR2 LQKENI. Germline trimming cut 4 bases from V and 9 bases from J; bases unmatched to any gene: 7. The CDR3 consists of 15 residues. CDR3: CASSQPGQGASEQFF. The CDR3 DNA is TGTGCCAGCTCACAACCGGGACAGGGGGCAAGTGAGCAGTTCTTC.

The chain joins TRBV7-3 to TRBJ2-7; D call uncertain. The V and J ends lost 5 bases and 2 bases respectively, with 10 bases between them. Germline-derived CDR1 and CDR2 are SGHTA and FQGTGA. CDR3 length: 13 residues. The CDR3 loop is CASSRDRTYEQYV. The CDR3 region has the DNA TGTGCCAGCAGCCGCGATAGGACCTACGAGCAGTACGTC.

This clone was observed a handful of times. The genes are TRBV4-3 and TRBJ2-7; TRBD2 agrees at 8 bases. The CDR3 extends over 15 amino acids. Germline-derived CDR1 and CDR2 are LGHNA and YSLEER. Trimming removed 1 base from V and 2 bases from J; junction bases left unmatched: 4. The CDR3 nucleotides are TGCGCCAGCAGCCAAGTTCCAGCGGGAGCCTACGAGCAGTACTTC. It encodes CASSQVPAGAYEQYF.

CDR3 nucleotides: TGTGCCAGCAGCAGACGACAGGGGAGCACCTACGAGCAGTACTTC. This gives the protein CASSRRQGSTYEQYF. V is TRBV7-2 and J is TRBJ2-7, with 8 bases lining up with TRBD1. The V gene's germline CDR1 is SGHTA and CDR2 FQGNSA. The CDR3 contains 15 residues. The ends lost 5 bases at V and 2 bases at J; junction bases unmatched: 8.

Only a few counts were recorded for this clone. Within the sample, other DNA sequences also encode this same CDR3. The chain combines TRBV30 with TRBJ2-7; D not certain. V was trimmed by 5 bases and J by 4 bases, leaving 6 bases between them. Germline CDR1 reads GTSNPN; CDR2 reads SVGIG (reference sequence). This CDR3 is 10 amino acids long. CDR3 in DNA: TGTGCCTGGGGCACGTACGAGCAGTACTTC. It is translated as CAWGTYEQYF.

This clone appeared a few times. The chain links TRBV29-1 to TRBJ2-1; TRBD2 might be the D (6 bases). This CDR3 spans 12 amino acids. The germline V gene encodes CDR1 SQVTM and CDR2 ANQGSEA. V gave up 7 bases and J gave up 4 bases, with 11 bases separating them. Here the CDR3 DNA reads TGCAGCGGTGGAGGAGGGTACAATGAGCAGTTCTTC. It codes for CSGGGGYNEQFF.

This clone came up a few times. The CDR3 DNA reads as TGTGCCAGCAGCTTAGGACACACAGATACGCAGTATTTT. Encoded protein: CASSLGHTDTQYF. The J gene is TRBJ2-3, the V gene TRBV7-9; no firm D call. CDR3 length equals 13 residues. Trimming stripped 1 base from V and 2 bases from J, with 4 bases between. Germline values: CDR1 SEHNR, CDR2 FQNEAQ (reference sequence).

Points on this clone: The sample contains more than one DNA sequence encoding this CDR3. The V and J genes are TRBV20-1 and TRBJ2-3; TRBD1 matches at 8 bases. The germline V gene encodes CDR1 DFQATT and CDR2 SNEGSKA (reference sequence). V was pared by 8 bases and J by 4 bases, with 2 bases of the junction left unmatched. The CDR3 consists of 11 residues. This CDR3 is CSSGGADTQYF. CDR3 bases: TGCAGTTCAGGGGGCGCAGATACGCAGTATTTT.

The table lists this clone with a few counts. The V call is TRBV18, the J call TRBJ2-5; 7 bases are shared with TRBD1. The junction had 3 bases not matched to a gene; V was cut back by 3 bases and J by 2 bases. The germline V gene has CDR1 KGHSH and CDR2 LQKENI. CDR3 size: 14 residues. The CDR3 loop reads CASSPRDRQETQYF. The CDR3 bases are TGTGCCAGCTCACCTCGGGACAGACAAGAGACCCAGTACTTC. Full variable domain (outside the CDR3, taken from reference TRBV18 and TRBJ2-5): NAGVMQNPRHLVRRRGQEARLRCSPMKGHSHVYWYRQLPEEGLKFMVYLQKENIIDESGMPKERFSAEFPKEGPSILRIQQVVRGDSAAYFCASSPRDRQETQYFGPGTRLLVL.